The count of the clone carrying this TCR beta chain is one. As yet, its antigen is unknown. This specimen comes from a study of T cell responses to AZD1222 COVID-19 vaccine. Study-wide results and caveats: The sample set comprised mostly white British donors with more females, and clonal diversity was possibly underestimated. Nearly half of spike-specific TCRs reportedly target unmutated variant regions.

Clones were sequenced by immunoSEQ multiplex PCR, and TCRdb holds only the in-frame ones, with some missing. The repertoire holds about 120,000 clones, with approximately 92% as singletons. The sequencing used peripheral blood, collected on day 0 of AZD1222 vaccination. The source is an adult in good health.

In DNA form, the CDR3 reads TGTGCCAGCAGCTTCGGGGCAACAGAAGCTTTCTTT. It specifies CASSFGATEAFF. The chain is built from TRBV5-4 and TRBJ1-1, with D maybe TRBD1 (5 bases). Germline CDR1 and CDR2: SGHNT and YYREEE (reference sequence). This CDR3 region has 12 residues. Deletions cut 2 bases from V and 8 bases from J, with 10 bases between.